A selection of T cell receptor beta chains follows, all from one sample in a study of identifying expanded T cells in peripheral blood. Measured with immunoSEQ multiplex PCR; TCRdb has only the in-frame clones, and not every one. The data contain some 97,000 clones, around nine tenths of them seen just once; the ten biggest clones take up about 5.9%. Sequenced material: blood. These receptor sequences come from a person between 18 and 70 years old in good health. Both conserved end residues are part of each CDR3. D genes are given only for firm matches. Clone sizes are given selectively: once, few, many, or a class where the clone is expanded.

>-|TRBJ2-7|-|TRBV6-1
CASDGMAEQYF
TGTGCCAGCGACGGGATGGCCGAGCAGTACTTC
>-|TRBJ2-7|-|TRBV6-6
CASSGSSYEQYF
TGTGCCAGCTCAGGGTCCTCCTACGAGCAGTACTTC
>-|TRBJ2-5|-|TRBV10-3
CAICRLLGETQYF
TGTGCCATCTGTAGACTCCTGGGGGAGACCCAGTACTTC
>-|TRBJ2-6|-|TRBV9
CASSAQISGANVLTF
TGTGCCAGCAGCGCACAGATCTCTGGGGCCAACGTCCTGACTTTC
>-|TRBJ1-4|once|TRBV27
CASSLWGQGRDEKLFF
TGTGCCAGCAGTTTATGGGGGCAAGGACGGGACGAAAAACTGTTTTTT
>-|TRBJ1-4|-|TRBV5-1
CARPSAATNEKLFF
TGCGCCCGACCGTCGGCTGCAACTAATGAAAAACTGTTTTTT
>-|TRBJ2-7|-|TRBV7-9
CASSLAGRGSYEQYF
TGTGCCAGCAGCTTAGCGGGACGGGGTTCGTACGAGCAGTACTTC
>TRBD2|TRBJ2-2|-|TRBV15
CATSRAIPSGDGELFF
TGTGCCACCAGCAGAGCGATTCCTAGCGGCGACGGGGAGCTGTTTTTT
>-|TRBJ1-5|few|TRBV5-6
CASSLGQGHQPQHF
TGTGCCAGCAGCTTAGGCCAGGGACATCAGCCCCAGCATTTT
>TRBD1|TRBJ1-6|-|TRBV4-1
CASSPGTGQSNSPLHF
TGCGCCAGCAGCCCCGGGACGGGACAGAGTAATTCACCCCTCCACTTT
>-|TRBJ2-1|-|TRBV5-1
CASSSERIGQFF
TGCGCCAGCAGCTCGGAGAGGATCGGGCAGTTCTTC
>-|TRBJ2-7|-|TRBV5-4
CASSLGGTLAEEQYF
TGTGCCAGCAGCTTGGGGGGGACCCTCGCGGAAGAGCAGTACTTC
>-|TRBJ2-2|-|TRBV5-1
CASSLRQANTGELFF
TGCGCCAGCAGCTTGCGGCAGGCTAACACCGGGGAGCTGTTTTTT
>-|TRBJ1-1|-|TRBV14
CASSQDLGRARDTEAFF
TGTGCCAGCAGCCAAGATCTCGGCAGGGCAAGGGACACTGAAGCTTTCTTT
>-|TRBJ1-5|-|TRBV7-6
CASSLQGRDSNQPQHF
TGTGCCAGCAGCTTACAGGGCAGGGATAGCAATCAGCCCCAGCATTTT
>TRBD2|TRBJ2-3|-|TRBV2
CASSEDWAGGLDTQYF
TGTGCCAGCAGTGAAGACTGGGCGGGGGGTCTAGATACGCAGTATTTT
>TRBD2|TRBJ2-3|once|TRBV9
CASSAHSGGASDTQYF
TGTGCCAGCAGCGCCCATAGCGGGGGGGCATCAGATACGCAGTATTTT
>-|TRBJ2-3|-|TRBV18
CASSRQAAGAGDTQYF
TGTGCCAGCTCACGCCAGGCTGCTGGAGCCGGAGATACGCAGTATTTT
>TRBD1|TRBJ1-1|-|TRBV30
CAWSSTGALNTEAFF
TGTGCCTGGAGTTCGACAGGGGCCCTGAACACTGAAGCTTTCTTT
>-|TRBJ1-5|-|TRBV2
CASSREQDSNQPQHF
TGTGCCAGCTCTAGAGAGCAGGACTCCAATCAGCCCCAGCATTTT
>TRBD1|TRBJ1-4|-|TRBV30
CAWRTGEKLFF
TGTGCCTGGCGGACAGGCGAAAAACTGTTTTTT
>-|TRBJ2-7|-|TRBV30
CAWSVDLSKQYF
TGTGCCTGGAGTGTAGACCTTTCCAAGCAGTACTTC
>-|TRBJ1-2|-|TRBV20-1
CSAPGDQGYTF
TGCAGTGCCCCAGGGGACCAAGGCTACACCTTC
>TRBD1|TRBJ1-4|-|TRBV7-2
CASSRGQGVEKLFF
TGTGCCAGCAGCAGGGGACAGGGGGTTGAAAAACTGTTTTTT
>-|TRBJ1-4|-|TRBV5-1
CASSTGTSTNEKLFF
TGCGCCAGCAGCACCGGGACATCAACTAATGAAAAACTGTTTTTT
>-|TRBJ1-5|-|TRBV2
CASRGGVVGNQPQHF
TGTGCCAGCAGGGGGGGGGTGGTCGGCAATCAGCCCCAGCATTTT
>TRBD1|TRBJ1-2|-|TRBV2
CASSSGQTNYGYTF
TGTGCCAGCAGCTCGGGACAGACTAACTATGGCTACACCTTC
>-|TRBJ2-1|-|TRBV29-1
CSAKDPEGQFF
TGCAGCGCAAAAGATCCGGAGGGGCAGTTCTTC
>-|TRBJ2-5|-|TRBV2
CASSGLAETQYF
TGTGCCAGCAGTGGGCTAGCGGAGACCCAGTACTTC
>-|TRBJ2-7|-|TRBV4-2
CASSQVMGSSYEQYF
TGTGCCAGCAGCCAAGTAATGGGGTCCTCCTACGAGCAGTACTTC
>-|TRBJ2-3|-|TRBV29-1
CSVDNPDTQYF
TGCAGCGTTGATAACCCAGATACGCAGTATTTT
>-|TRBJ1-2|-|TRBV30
CAWSPGARGWTF
TGTGCCTGGAGTCCGGGCGCACGGGGGTGGACCTTC
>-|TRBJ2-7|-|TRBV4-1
CASSQFGRALNYEQYF
TGCGCCAGCAGCCAATTTGGTCGGGCGTTGAACTACGAGCAGTACTTC
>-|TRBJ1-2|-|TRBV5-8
CASSFMGYGYTF
TGTGCCAGCAGCTTCATGGGGTATGGCTACACCTTC
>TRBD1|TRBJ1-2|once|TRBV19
CASSLQARDRVYGYTF
TGTGCCAGTAGTTTACAAGCCCGGGACAGGGTTTATGGCTACACCTTC
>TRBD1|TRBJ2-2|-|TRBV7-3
CASSLWAGGTGELFF
TGTGCCAGCAGCTTATGGGCAGGGGGAACCGGGGAGCTGTTTTTT
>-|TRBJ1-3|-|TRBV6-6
CASSPTGLALDTIYF
TGTGCCAGCAGCCCAACGGGGCTAGCTTTGGACACCATATATTTT